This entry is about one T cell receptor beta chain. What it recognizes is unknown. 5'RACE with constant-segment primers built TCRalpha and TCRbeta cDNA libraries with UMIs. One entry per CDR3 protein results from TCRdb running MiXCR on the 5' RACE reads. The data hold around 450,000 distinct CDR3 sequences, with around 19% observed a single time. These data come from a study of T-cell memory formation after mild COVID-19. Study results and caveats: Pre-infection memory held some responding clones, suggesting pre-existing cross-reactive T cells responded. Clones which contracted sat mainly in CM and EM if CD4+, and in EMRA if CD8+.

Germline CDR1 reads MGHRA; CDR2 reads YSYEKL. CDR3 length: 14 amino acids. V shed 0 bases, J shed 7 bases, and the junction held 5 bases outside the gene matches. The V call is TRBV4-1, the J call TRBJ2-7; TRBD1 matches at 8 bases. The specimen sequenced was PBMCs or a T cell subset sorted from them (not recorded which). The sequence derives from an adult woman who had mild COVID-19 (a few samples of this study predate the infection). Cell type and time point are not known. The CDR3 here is CASSQDRGPWEQYF. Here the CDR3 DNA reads TGCGCCAGCAGCCAAGACAGGGGGCCGTGGGAGCAGTACTTC.